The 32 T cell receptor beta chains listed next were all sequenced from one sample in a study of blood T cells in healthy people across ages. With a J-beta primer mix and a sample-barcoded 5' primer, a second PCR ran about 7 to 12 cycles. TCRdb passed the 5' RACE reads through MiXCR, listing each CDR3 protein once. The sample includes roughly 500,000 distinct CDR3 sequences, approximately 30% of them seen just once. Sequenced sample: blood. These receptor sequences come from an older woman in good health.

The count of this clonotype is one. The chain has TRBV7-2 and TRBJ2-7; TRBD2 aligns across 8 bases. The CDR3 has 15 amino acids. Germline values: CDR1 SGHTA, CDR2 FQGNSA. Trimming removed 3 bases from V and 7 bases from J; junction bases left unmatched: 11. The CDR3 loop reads CASSLVAGTGSEQYF. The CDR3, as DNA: TGTGCCAGCAGCTTGGTAGCGGGGACCGGGAGTGAGCAGTACTTC. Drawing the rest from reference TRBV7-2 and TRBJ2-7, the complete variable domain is GAGVSQSPSNKVTEKGKDVELRCDPISGHTALYWYRQSLGQGLEFLIYFQGNSAPDKSGLPSDRFSAERTGGSVSTLTIQRTQQEDSAVYLCASSLVAGTGSEQYFGPGTRLTVT.

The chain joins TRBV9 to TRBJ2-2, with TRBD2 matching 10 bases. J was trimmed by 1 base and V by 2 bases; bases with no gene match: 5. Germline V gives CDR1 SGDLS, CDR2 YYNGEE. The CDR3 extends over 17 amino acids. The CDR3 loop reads CASSVISGGMNTGELFF. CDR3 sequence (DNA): TGTGCCAGCAGCGTTATTAGCGGGGGGATGAACACCGGGGAGCTGTTTTTT.

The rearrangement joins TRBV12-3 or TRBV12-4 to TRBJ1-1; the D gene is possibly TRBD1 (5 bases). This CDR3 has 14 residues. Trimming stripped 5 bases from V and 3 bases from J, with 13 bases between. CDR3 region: CASSTRDRDTEAFF. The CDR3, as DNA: TGTGCCAGCAGTACCCGGGACCGCGACACTGAAGCTTTCTTT.

The CDR3 protein is CASSLSLAGWETQYF. DNA for the CDR3: TGTGCCAGCAGCTTATCCCTAGCGGGTTGGGAGACCCAGTACTTC. This chain links TRBV11-3 with TRBJ2-5; 8 bases are a match to TRBD2. V was pared by 2 bases and J by 5 bases, with 7 bases of the junction left unmatched. The CDR3 runs 15 residues. Germline lookup yields CDR1 SGHNT and CDR2 YENEEA.

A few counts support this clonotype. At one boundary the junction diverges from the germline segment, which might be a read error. DNA for the CDR3: TGTGCTAGTGGTCTGGTTGGGCTCAGCGGAAACATTCAGTACTTC. Protein product: CASGLVGLSGNIQYF. The gene calls are TRBV12-5 and TRBJ2-4; D is perhaps TRBD2 (5 bases). The CDR3 has 15 residues. In germline, CDR1 is LGHNT, CDR2 FRNRAP.

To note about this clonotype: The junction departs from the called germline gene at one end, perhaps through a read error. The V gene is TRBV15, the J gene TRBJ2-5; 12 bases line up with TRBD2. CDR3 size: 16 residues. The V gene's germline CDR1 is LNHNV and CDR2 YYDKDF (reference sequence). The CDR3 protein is CATGRELAGGQETQYF. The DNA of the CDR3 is TGTGCCACCGGCAGAGAACTAGCGGGGGGACAAGAGACCCAGTACTTC.

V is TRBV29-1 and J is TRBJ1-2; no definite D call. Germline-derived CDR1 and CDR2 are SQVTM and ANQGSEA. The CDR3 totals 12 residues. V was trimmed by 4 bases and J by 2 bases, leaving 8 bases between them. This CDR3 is CSVGAGNYGYTF. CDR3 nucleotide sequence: TGCAGCGTTGGGGCTGGCAACTATGGCTACACCTTC.

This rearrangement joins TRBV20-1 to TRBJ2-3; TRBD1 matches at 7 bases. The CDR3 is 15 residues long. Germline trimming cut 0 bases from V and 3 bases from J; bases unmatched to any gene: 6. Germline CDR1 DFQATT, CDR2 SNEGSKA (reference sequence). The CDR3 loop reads CSARDSNRGTDTQYF. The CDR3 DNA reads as TGCAGTGCTAGAGATTCCAACAGGGGAACAGATACGCAGTATTTT.

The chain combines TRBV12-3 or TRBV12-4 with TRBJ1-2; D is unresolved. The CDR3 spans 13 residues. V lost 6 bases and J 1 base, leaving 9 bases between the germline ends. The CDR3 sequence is CASRGDGNYGYTF. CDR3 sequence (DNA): TGTGCCAGCAGGGGCGACGGTAACTATGGCTACACCTTC.

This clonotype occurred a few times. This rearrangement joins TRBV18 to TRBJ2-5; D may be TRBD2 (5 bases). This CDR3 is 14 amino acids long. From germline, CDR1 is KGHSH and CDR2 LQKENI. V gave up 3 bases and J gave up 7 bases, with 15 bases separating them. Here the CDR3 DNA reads TGTGCCAGCTCACCGGCCCGGACTGGCGGGACCCAGTACTTC. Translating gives CASSPARTGGTQYF.

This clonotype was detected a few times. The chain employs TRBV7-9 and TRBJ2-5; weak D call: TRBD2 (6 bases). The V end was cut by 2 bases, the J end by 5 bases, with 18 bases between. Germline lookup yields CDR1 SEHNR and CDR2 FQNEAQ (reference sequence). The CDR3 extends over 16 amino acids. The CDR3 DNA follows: TGTGCCAGCAGCTTACAAGGCCAGGCGGCGGGGGAGACCCAGTACTTC. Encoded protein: CASSLQGQAAGETQYF.

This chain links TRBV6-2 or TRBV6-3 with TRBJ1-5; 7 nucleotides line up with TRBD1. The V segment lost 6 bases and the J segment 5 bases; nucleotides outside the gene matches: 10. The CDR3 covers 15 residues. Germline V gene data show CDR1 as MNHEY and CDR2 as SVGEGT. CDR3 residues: CASSRDRAGDQPQHF. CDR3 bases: TGTGCCAGCAGCCGAGACAGGGCAGGGGATCAGCCCCAGCATTTT.

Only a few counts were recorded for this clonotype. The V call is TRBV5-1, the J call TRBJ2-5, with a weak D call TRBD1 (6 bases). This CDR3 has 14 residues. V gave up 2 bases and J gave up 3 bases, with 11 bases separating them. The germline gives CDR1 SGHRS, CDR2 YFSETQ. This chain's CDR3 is CASSFGQPKETQYF. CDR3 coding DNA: TGCGCCAGCAGCTTTGGACAGCCTAAAGAGACCCAGTACTTC.

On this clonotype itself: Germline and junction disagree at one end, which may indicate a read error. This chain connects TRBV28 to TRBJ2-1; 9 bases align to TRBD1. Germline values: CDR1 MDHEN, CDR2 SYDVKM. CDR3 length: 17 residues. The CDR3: CAGSLAAGTGTYNEQFF. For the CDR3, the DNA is TGTGCCGGCAGTTTGGCCGCCGGGACAGGGACCTACAATGAGCAGTTCTTC. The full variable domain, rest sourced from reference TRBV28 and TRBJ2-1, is DVKVTQSSRYLVKRTGEKVFLECVQDMDHENMFWYRQDPGLGLRLIYFSYDVKMKEKGDIPEGYSVSREKKERFSLILESASTNQTSMYLCAGSLAAGTGTYNEQFFGPGTRLTVL.

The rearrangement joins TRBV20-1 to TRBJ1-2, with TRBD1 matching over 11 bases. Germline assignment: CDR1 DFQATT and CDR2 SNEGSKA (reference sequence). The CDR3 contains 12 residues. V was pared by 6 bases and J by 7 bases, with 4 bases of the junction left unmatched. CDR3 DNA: TGCAGTGCCGTCGGGACAGGGGGTGGCTACACCTTC. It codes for CSAVGTGGGYTF.

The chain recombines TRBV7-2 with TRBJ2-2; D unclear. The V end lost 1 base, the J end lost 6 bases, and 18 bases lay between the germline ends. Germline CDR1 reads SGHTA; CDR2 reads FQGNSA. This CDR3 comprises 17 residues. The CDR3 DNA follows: TGTGCCAGCAGCTTAGTCCGGGCCCAGCAGACCTCCGGGGAGCTGTTTTTT. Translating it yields CASSLVRAQQTSGELFF.

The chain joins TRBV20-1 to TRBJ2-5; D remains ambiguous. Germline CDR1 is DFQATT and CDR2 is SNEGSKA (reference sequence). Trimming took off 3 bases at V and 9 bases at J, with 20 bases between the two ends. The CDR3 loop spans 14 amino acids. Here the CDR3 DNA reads TGCAGTGCTAGTGTTGCGACACGGGTCGAGGCCCAGTACTTC. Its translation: CSASVATRVEAQYF.

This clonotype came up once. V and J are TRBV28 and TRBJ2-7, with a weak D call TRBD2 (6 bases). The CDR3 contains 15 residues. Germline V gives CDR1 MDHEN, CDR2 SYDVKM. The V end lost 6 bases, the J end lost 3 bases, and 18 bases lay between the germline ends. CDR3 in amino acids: CASSFWRGGYYEQYF. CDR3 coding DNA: TGTGCCAGCAGCTTTTGGAGGGGCGGTTACTACGAGCAGTACTTC. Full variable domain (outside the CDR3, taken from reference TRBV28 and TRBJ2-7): DVKVTQSSRYLVKRTGEKVFLECVQDMDHENMFWYRQDPGLGLRLIYFSYDVKMKEKGDIPEGYSVSREKKERFSLILESASTNQTSMYLCASSFWRGGYYEQYFGPGTRLTVT.

The CDR3 DNA reads TGCAGCGTAGGGACAGGGAATGAGGTCTACGAGCAGTACTTC. Amino acid sequence: CSVGTGNEVYEQYF. The chain is built from TRBV20-1 and TRBJ2-7, with 9 bases lining up with TRBD1. CDR3 length: 14 amino acids. The germline gives CDR1 DFQATT, CDR2 SNEGSKA (reference sequence).

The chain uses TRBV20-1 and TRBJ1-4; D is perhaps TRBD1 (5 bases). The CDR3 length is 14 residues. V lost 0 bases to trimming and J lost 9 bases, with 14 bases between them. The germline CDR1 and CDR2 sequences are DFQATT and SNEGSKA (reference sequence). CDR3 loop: CSARDWGDTKKLFF. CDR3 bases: TGCAGTGCTAGAGATTGGGGGGATACGAAAAAACTGTTTTTT.

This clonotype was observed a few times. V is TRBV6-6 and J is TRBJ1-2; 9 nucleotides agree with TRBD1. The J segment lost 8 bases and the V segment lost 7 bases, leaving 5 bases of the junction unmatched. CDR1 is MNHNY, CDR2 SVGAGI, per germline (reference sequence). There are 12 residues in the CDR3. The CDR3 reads CASTLGTGGYTF. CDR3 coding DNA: TGTGCCAGCACCCTTGGGACAGGGGGCTACACCTTC.

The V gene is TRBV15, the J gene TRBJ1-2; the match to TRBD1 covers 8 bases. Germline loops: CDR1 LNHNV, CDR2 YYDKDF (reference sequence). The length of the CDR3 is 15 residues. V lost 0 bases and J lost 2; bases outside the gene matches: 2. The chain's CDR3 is CATSRDWTGNYGYTF. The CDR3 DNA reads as TGTGCCACCAGCAGAGATTGGACAGGGAACTATGGCTACACCTTC.

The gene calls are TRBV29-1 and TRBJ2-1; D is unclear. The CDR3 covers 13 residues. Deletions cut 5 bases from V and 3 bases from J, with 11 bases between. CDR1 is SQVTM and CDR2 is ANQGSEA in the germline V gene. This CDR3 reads CSVKRGDYNEQFF. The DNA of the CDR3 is TGCAGCGTTAAACGAGGCGACTACAATGAGCAGTTCTTC.

Written as DNA, the CDR3 is TGCAGTGCTAGAGACACCTCTGGAGCTCTGGGCACAGATACGCAGTATTTT. Amino acids: CSARDTSGALGTDTQYF. V and J are TRBV20-1 and TRBJ2-3; D unresolved. The CDR3 is 17 residues long. Trimming removed 0 bases from V and 1 base from J, with 17 bases in between. Germline CDR1 and CDR2: DFQATT and SNEGSKA (reference sequence).

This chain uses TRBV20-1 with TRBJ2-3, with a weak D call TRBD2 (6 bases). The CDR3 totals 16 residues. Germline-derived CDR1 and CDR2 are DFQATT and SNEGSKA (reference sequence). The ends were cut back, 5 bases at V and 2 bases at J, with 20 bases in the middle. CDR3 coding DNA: TGCAGTGCTGGGACTTTGGGCTCCCGGACCACAGATACGCAGTATTTT. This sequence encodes CSAGTLGSRTTDTQYF.

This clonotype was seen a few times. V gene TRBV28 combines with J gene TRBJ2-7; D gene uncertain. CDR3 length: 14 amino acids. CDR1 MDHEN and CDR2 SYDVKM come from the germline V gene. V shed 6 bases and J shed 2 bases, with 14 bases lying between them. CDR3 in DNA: TGTGCCAGCAGGGTAGGCGACTCAACCTACGAGCAGTACTTC. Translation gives CASRVGDSTYEQYF.

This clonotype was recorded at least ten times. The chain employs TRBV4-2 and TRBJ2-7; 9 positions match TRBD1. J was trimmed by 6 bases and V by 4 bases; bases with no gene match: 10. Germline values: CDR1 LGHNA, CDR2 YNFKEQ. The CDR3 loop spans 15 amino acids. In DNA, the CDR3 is TGTGCCAGCAGCCTGATACCGGGACAGGGTACCGAGCAGTACTTC. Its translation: CASSLIPGQGTEQYF.

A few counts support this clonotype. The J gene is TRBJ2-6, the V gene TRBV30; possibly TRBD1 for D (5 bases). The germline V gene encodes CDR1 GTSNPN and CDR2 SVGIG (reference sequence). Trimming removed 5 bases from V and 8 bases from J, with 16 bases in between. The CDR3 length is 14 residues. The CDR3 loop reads CAWQTGSRSNVLTF. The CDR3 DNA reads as TGTGCCTGGCAAACAGGATCCCGGTCCAACGTCCTGACTTTC. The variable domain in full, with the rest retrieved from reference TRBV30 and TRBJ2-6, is SQTIHQWPATLVQPVGSPLSLECTVEGTSNPNLYWYRQAAGRGLQLLFYSVGIGQISSEVPQNLSASRPQDRQFILSSKKLLLSDSGFYLCAWQTGSRSNVLTFGAGSRLTVL.

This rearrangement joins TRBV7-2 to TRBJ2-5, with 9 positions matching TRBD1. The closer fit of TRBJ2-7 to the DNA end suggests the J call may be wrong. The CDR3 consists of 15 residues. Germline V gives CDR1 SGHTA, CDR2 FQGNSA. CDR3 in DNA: TGTGCCAGCAGCCGCTACAGGGGGCAGGGCTACGAGCAGTACTTC. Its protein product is CASSRYRGQGYEQYF.

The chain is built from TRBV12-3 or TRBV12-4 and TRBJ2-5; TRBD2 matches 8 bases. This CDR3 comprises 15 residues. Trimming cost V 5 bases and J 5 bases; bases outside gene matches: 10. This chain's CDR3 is CASSPIAGSVETQYF. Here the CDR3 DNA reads TGTGCCAGCAGTCCCATAGCGGGGAGTGTGGAGACCCAGTACTTC.

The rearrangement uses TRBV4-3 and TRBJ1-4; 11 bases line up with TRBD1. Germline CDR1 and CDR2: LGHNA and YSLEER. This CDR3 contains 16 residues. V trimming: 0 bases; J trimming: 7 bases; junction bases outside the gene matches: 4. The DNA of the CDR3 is TGCGCCAGCAGCCAAGAGGCCGGGACAGGGGGTGAAAAACTGTTTTTT. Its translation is CASSQEAGTGGEKLFF.

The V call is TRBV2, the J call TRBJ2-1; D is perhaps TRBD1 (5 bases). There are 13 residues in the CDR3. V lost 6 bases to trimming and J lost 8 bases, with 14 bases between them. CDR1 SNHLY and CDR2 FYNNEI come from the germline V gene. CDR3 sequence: CASSELQGYEQFF. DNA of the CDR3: TGTGCCAGCAGCGAGTTGCAGGGTTATGAGCAGTTCTTC.